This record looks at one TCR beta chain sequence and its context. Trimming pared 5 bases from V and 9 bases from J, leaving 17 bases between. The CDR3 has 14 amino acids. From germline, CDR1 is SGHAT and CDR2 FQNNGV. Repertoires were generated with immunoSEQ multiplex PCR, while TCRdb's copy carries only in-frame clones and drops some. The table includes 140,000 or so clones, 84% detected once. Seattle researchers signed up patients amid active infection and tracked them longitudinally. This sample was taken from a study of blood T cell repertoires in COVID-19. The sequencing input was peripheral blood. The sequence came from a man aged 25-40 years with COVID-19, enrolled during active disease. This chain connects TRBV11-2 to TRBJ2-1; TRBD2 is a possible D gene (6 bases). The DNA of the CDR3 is TGTGCCAGCAGCCAGGGACTTCCCCTAGGTGAGCAGTTCTTC. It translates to CASSQGLPLGEQFF. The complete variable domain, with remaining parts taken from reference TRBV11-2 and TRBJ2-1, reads EAGVAQSPRYKIIEKRQSVAFWCNPISGHATLYWYQQILGQGPKLLIQFQNNGVVDDSQLPKDRFSAERLKGVDSTLKIQPAKLEDSAVYLCASSQGLPLGEQFFGPGTRLTVL.